The rows below give T cell receptor beta chains drawn from one sample of a study of CXCR3-negative and CXCR3-positive naive CD8 T cells. Reprocessing the 5' RACE reads, TCRdb reports a single entry for every CDR3 protein and omits DNA. The listing contains tens of thousands of distinct CDR3 sequences. The sample taken for sequencing was memory CD8+ T cells from blood. Receptors originate from a human donor in good health. Some clones in this sample may be carry-over from other donors' samples. Both conserved end residues are part of each CDR3. The order of the fields is V gene, J gene, CDR3 protein.

TRBV2,TRBJ2-7,CASNQGYEQYF
TRBV5-1,TRBJ2-7,CASSLVAPGYEQYF
TRBV6-4,TRBJ2-1,CASSDLGGGAYNEQFF
TRBV11-2,TRBJ2-5,CASSLATGAGPWTQYF
TRBV11-3,TRBJ2-1,CASTRHSSGGANVNEQFF
TRBV7-9,TRBJ2-7,CASSWTSGVSYEQYF
TRBV7-2,TRBJ2-5,CASSKVGREFQETQYF
TRBV11-1,TRBJ2-7,CASSLPSGPYEQYF
TRBV5-1,TRBJ2-1,CASKTGGNEQFF
TRBV19,TRBJ2-1,CASSIVSSNEQFF
TRBV21-1,TRBJ2-3,CASSKASPGTTDTQYF
TRBV29-1,TRBJ2-2,CSVFGGFPGELFF
TRBV20-1,TRBJ1-1,CSAAGQHDTEAFF
TRBV7-2,TRBJ1-2,CASSSPGTAANYGYTF